This paragraph covers one T cell receptor (beta chain) sequence. This entry is derived from a study of blood T cell repertoires in COVID-19. Looking at the study overall: Samples representing acute and convalescent COVID-19 were sourced from the United States, Italy and Spain.

Trimming removed 3 bases from V and 10 bases from J; junction bases left unmatched: 9. The germline CDR1 and CDR2 sequences are GTSNPN and SVGIG (reference sequence). This CDR3 is 14 amino acids long. Only in-frame clones appear in the TCRdb table, and some are missing; sequencing was by immunoSEQ multiplex PCR. The table lists 25,000 to 35,000 clones, about 87% of them singletons. The TCR was taken from a man between 65 and 85 years old with active COVID-19. The gene calls are TRBV30 and TRBJ1-6, with TRBD1 matching 7 bases. Sample: peripheral blood. The CDR3 nucleotides are TGTGCCTGGAGGGTAACAGGGGCGAGATCACCCCTCCACTTT. Translating it yields CAWRVTGARSPLHF.